These 9 T cell receptor beta chains came from one sample sequenced in a study of beta chain features in type 1 diabetes. What was sequenced were expressed TCRB transcripts, since all of the isolated RNA had been reverse transcribed. Sequencing used immunoSEQ multiplex PCR; TCRdb keeps in-frame clones, though not all of them. The data show 900,000 or so clones, 17% seen once. Source material: naive CD4+ T cells from blood. These TCRs come from a woman aged 18-30 years in good health.

The table lists this clone with a few counts. The chain is built from TRBV7-6 and TRBJ2-1; 11 bases line up with TRBD2. The CDR3 length is 14 residues. After removal of 2 bases from V and 6 bases from J, the junction contained 0 bases not matched to a gene. Germline-derived CDR1 and CDR2 are SGHVS and FNYEAQ. CDR3: CASSLTSGSNEQFF. CDR3 nucleotide sequence: TGTGCCAGCAGCTTAACTAGCGGGAGCAATGAGCAGTTCTTC.

The chain uses TRBV6-6 and TRBJ2-7, with 7 nucleotides matching TRBD1. The germline CDR1 and CDR2 sequences are MNHNY and SVGAGI (reference sequence). With 0 bases clipped from V and 3 bases from J, the junction kept 2 bases outside the gene matches. This CDR3 has 14 amino acids. The DNA for the CDR3 is TGTGCCAGCAGTTACTCCGCAGGGGGCTACGAGCAGTACTTC. Translation: CASSYSAGGYEQYF.

There are many counts of this clone. The chain carries TRBV2 and TRBJ2-4; TRBD1 matches 7 bases. There are 11 residues in the CDR3. Losses at the gene ends were 6 bases for V and 8 bases for J; bases not matched to a gene: 1. Germline CDR1 is SNHLY and CDR2 is FYNNEI. The CDR3 nucleotides are TGTGCCAGCAGCACAGGGGACATTCAGTACTTC. It encodes CASSTGDIQYF.

As to this clone: Other nucleotide sequences in the sample specify the same CDR3. J is TRBJ2-1 and V is TRBV6-5; 10 nucleotides match TRBD2. CDR3 length: 15 residues. V shed 6 bases and J 2 bases; nucleotides not matched to a gene: 4. Germline values: CDR1 MNHEY, CDR2 SVGAGI. CDR3 protein: CASSRSGRAYNEQFF. The CDR3, as DNA: TGTGCCAGCAGCCGAAGCGGGAGGGCCTACAATGAGCAGTTCTTC.

In regard to this clone: This sample includes further DNA sequences coding for the same CDR3. This chain joins TRBV5-6 and TRBJ1-2; a weak D match, TRBD1 (5 bases). CDR1 and CDR2 from the germline V gene are SGHDT and YYEEEE. The CDR3 covers 14 residues. The V end lost 6 bases, the J end lost 7 bases, and 19 bases lay between the germline ends. CDR3 coding DNA: TGTGCCAGCAAATTGGTAGGACAAGGGGCTGGCTACACCTTC. Translating it yields CASKLVGQGAGYTF.

This clone was counted between two and nine times. The genes are TRBV5-8 and TRBJ1-5; D is ambiguous. Germline V gene data show CDR1 as SGHTS and CDR2 as YDEGEE. The V gene lost 0 bases and the J gene lost 8 bases, with 15 bases spanning the gap. The CDR3 loop spans 15 amino acids. The CDR3: CASSLGTWVSEPQHF. The CDR3 DNA follows: TGTGCCAGCAGCTTGGGGACTTGGGTATCGGAGCCCCAGCATTTT.

This clone has just a few counts. This chain joins TRBV28 and TRBJ2-3, with D uncertain. The CDR3 has 15 residues. The V gene lost 5 bases and the J gene lost 0 bases, with 12 bases spanning the gap. Germline V gene sequence: CDR1 MDHEN, CDR2 SYDVKM. CDR3 sequence (DNA): TGTGCCAGCAGTCCTGGTAGTACTAGCACAGATACGCAGTATTTT. This translates into CASSPGSTSTDTQYF.

CDR3 amino acids: CASSATGAVNYGYTF. The CDR3 nucleotides are TGTGCCAGCTCAGCGACAGGGGCGGTTAATTATGGCTACACCTTC. This chain links TRBV18 with TRBJ1-2; 8 bases line up with TRBD1. The length of the CDR3 is 15 residues. Germline V lookup: CDR1 KGHSH, CDR2 LQKENI. V shed 5 bases and J 5 bases; nucleotides not matched to a gene: 10. Based on the CDR3 plus reference TRBV18 and TRBJ1-2, the full variable domain is NAGVMQNPRHLVRRRGQEARLRCSPMKGHSHVYWYRQLPEEGLKFMVYLQKENIIDESGMPKERFSAEFPKEGPSILRIQQVVRGDSAAYFCASSATGAVNYGYTFGSGTRLTVV.

V is TRBV10-3 and J is TRBJ1-3; perhaps TRBD1 as D (5 bases). Germline V CDR1 and CDR2: ENHRY, SYGVKD. The CDR3 length is 16 residues. The V end was cut by 4 bases, the J end by 0 bases, with 13 bases between. The CDR3 DNA sequence: TGTGCCATCAGTGTTCAGGGAATGTCCTCTGGAAACACCATATATTTT. This translates into CAISVQGMSSGNTIYF.